This TCR beta chain is from a study of T cell repertoires in cytomegalovirus infection. Study overall: CMV infection and matching HLA type were both indicated by public TCR beta signatures.

This CDR3 has 16 amino acids. V dropped 6 bases and J dropped 2 bases, with 16 bases sitting between them. In germline, CDR1 is SGHVS, CDR2 FQNEAQ. The sample holds many counts of this clonotype. One entry per CDR3 protein, called by TCRdb with MiXCR from the reads. The data show around 170,000 distinct CDR3 sequences, with over 15% seen just once and around 20% held by the top ten. The source material was CD8+ T cells from PBMCs. The clonotype comes from a human donor in good health (CMV status not recorded). Some clones in this sample may be carry-over from other donors' samples. The chain couples TRBV7-8 to TRBJ2-2; a weak D match, TRBD2 (6 bases). The CDR3 reads CASRGRDSRNTGELFF. The CDR3 region has the DNA TGTGCCAGCAGGGGAAGGGACTCTAGAAACACCGGGGAGCTGTTTTTT.